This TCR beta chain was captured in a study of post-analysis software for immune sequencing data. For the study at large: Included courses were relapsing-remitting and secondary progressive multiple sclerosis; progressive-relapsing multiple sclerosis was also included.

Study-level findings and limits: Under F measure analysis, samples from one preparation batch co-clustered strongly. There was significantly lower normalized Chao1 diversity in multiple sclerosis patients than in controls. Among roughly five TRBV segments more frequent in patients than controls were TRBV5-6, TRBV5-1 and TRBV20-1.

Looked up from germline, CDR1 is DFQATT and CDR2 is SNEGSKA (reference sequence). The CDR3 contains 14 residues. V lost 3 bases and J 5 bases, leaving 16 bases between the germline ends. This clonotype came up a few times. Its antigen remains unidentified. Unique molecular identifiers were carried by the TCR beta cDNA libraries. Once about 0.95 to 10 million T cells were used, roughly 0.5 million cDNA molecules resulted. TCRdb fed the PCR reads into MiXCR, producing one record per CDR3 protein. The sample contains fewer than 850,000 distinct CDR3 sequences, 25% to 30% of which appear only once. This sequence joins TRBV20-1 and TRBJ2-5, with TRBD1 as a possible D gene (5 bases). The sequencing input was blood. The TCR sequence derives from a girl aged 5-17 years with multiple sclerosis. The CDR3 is CSARAAGRWETQYF. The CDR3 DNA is TGCAGTGCTAGGGCGGCAGGGCGGTGGGAGACCCAGTACTTC.